Following are 9 T cell receptor beta chains from one sample sequenced in a study of tumor and adjacent non-tumor tissue in lung cancer. RNA was extracted from bulk tissue without any cell sorting. TCRbeta libraries were built with three rounds of nested PCR, modified from ARM-PCR. TCRdb recomputed calls from the multiplex PCR reads with MiXCR, one row per CDR3 protein. The sample has roughly 150,000 distinct CDR3 sequences, around 60% seen once; the top ten hold roughly 18%. Sequenced material: lung tumor tissue. The receptor source for this set is a man aged 55 to 70 with small cell lung cancer.

The chain is built from TRBV6-1 and TRBJ2-7; 10 positions agree with TRBD2. V lost 0 bases to trimming and J lost 12 bases; unmatched junction nucleotides: 11. CDR1 MNHNS and CDR2 SASEGT come from the germline V gene. The CDR3 has 15 residues. CDR3 sequence reads: CASSEASSGSRTPYV. CDR3 coding DNA: TGTGCCAGCAGTGAAGCGTCTAGCGGGAGTAGGACTCCGTACGTC.

This clonotype was observed a handful of times. The gene calls are TRBV4-1 and TRBJ2-3, with D uncertain. Germline V gene lookup returns CDR1 MGHRA and CDR2 YSYEKL. CDR3 length equals 16 residues. V lost 1 base to trimming and J lost 3 bases, with 14 bases between them. CDR3 sequence (DNA): TGCGCCAGCAGCCAAGTCGCCCCATCAGTTACAGATACGCAGTATTTT. Protein: CASSQVAPSVTDTQYF.

Of note for this clonotype: The junction departs from germline at one end; a sequencing error may be responsible. J is TRBJ2-1 and V is TRBV30, with no clear D. Germline V gives CDR1 GTSNPN, CDR2 SVGIG (reference sequence). This CDR3 comprises 12 residues. CDR3 nucleotides: TGTGCCAGGAGCGAGGTCCCCAATGGGCAGTTCTTC. This translates into CARSEVPNGQFF.

With respect to this clonotype: This may be a read error: a much more frequent sequence differs by one nucleotide. This CDR3 is missing its conserved last phenylalanine or tryptophan, likely due to a read error. The chain carries TRBV14 and TRBJ2-7; 11 nucleotides align to TRBD2. J gave up 8 bases and V 1 base, and 10 bases lay outside the gene matches. The CDR3 is 16 residues long. In germline, CDR1 is SGHDN, CDR2 FVKESK. CDR3 in amino acids: CASSQGLAGPYEQQYL. Here the CDR3 DNA reads TGTGCCAGCAGCCAAGGACTAGCGGGACCCTACGAGCAGCAGTACTTA.

This clonotype was counted ten times or more. This chain links TRBV7-9 with TRBJ2-3; D perhaps matches TRBD2 (6 bases). The CDR3 has 14 residues. CDR1 and CDR2 (germline): SEHNR, FQNEAQ (reference sequence). Trimming took 2 bases from V and 8 from J, leaving 14 bases between them. CDR3 sequence reads: CASSLSTSEGTQYF. The CDR3 coding sequence is TGTGCCAGCAGCTTATCGACTAGTGAGGGTACGCAGTATTTT.

The gene calls are TRBV28 and TRBJ2-3; possible D gene TRBD2, 7 bases. The CDR3 totals 13 residues. The germline V and J ends were trimmed by 8 bases and 12 bases, with 21 bases remaining between them. CDR1 and CDR2 from the germline V gene are MDHEN and SYDVKM. CDR3 protein: CASGQTSTVTQYF. As DNA, the CDR3 is TGTGCCAGCGGACAGACTAGCACAGTTACACAGTATTTT.

The chain joins TRBV7-3 to TRBJ2-7; a possible D gene is TRBD1 (7 bases). Germline CDR1 reads SGHTA; CDR2 reads FQGTGA. V shed 1 base and J shed 3 bases, with 13 bases lying between them. This CDR3 region has 15 residues. CDR3 nucleotide sequence: TGTGCCAGCAGCTTAATGGGGGGACAGCACTACGAGCAGTACTTC. Translated, it gives CASSLMGGQHYEQYF.

The CDR3 reads CASSLRTEAYNEQFF. CDR3 nucleotide sequence: TGTGCCAGCAGTTTACGGACAGAGGCCTACAATGAGCAGTTCTTC. The chain has TRBV28 and TRBJ2-1, with a possible D match to TRBD1 (6 bases). Germline V CDR1 and CDR2: MDHEN, SYDVKM. This CDR3 region has 15 residues. The V end was cut by 2 bases, the J end by 2 bases, with 10 bases between.

To note about this clonotype: A junction boundary mismatches the germline segment, possibly from a read error. The chain carries TRBV30 and TRBJ1-1; possible D gene TRBD1, 6 bases. The V gene's germline CDR1 is GTSNPN and CDR2 SVGIG (reference sequence). CDR3 length equals 12 residues. Here the CDR3 DNA reads TGTGCTTGGACGGACAGCAACACTGAAGCTTTCTTT. Protein: CAWTDSNTEAFF.